Presented here are 17 T cell receptor beta chains from one specimen sequenced in a study of T cells in Graves' hyperthyroidism and ophthalmopathy. Amplification of TCR beta CDR3 regions used RNA as the template. The study used the HTBI primer set for a first-round RT-PCR of the TCR CDR3. TCRdb re-called the multiplex PCR reads through MiXCR, storing one row per CDR3 protein. The sample carries 370,000 or so distinct CDR3 sequences, approximately 14% recorded once. The sequenced material came from blood. Receptors originate from a woman under 30 with Graves' hyperthyroidism that later progressed to Graves' ophthalmopathy.

This clonotype was seen at least ten times. In nucleotides, the CDR3 is TGTGCTAGTGCCAGGACAGGGAGAAGTGAGCAGTTCTTC. Its translation is CASARTGRSEQFF. The V gene is TRBV12-5, the J gene TRBJ2-1, with 8 nucleotides matching TRBD1. Per the germline V gene, CDR1 is LGHNT and CDR2 is FRNRAP. With V trimmed by 7 bases and J by 9 bases, 8 bases remained unmatched. The CDR3 contains 13 residues.

There are a few counts of this clonotype. Sequence at one end of the junction differs from germline and may be a read error. This sequence joins TRBV15 and TRBJ1-4, with D hard to call. From germline, CDR1 is LNHNV and CDR2 YYDKDF (reference sequence). This CDR3 is 13 amino acids long. The CDR3 sequence is CATSRDSNEKLFF. DNA of the CDR3: TGTGCCACCAGCAGAGATTCTAATGAAAAGCTGTTTTTT.

This clonotype was detected many times. CDR3 residues: CATSDGTVSYNEQFF. In nucleotides, the CDR3 is TGTGCCACCAGTGACGGGACAGTCTCCTACAATGAGCAGTTCTTC. The J gene is TRBJ2-1, the V gene TRBV24-1, with TRBD1 identical over 7 bases. The CDR3 length is 15 residues. V lost 4 bases, J lost 0 bases, and 2 bases stayed unmatched. From germline, CDR1 is KGHDR and CDR2 SFDVKD.

A note on this clonotype: Being one base from a much bigger clone, this may be a read error. This chain's CDR3 is CASSGQGPAEQYF. The CDR3 coding sequence is TGCGCCAGCAGCGGTCAGGGACCAGCCGAGCAGTACTTC. The chain uses TRBV4-1 and TRBJ2-7, with D perhaps matching TRBD1 or TRBD2 (5 bases each). Germline-derived CDR1 and CDR2 are MGHRA and YSYEKL. V was shortened by 5 bases and J by 6 bases, with 14 bases between the two germline ends. This CDR3 region has 13 residues.

This clonotype showed up many times. The chain links TRBV11-2 to TRBJ2-2; no firm D call. Per germline, CDR1 SGHAT and CDR2 FQNNGV. Trimming left V 1 base short and J 7 bases short, with 10 bases between. CDR3 length equals 14 residues. The CDR3 protein is CASSLVSGGGELFF. For the CDR3, the DNA is TGTGCCAGCAGCTTAGTATCGGGTGGCGGGGAGCTGTTTTTT.

The chain recombines TRBV27 with TRBJ2-7, with a weak D call TRBD1 (5 bases). The CDR3 sequence is 15 residues long. Germline lookup yields CDR1 MNHEY and CDR2 SMNVEV (reference sequence). Trimming pared 0 bases from V and 3 bases from J, leaving 12 bases between. The CDR3 DNA reads as TGTGCCAGCAGTTTATCTCGAGAAGGGGACTACGAGCAGTACTTC. Translated, it gives CASSLSREGDYEQYF.

This clonotype has only a few counts. The chain carries TRBV20-1 and TRBJ2-3; D uncertain. CDR3 size: 12 residues. The germline V gene encodes CDR1 DFQATT and CDR2 SNEGSKA (reference sequence). Trimming pared 5 bases from V and 0 bases from J, leaving 6 bases between. CDR3: CSASDSTDTQYF. The CDR3 nucleotides are TGCAGTGCTTCGGATAGCACAGATACGCAGTATTTT.

This clonotype was observed many times. This chain uses TRBV7-2 with TRBJ2-3; possibly TRBD2 for D (5 bases). The germline V gene encodes CDR1 SGHTA and CDR2 FQGNSA. The CDR3 runs 15 residues. The V gene lost 2 bases and the J gene lost 2 bases, with 11 bases spanning the gap. The CDR3 here is CASSLKDWYTDTQYF. CDR3 nucleotide sequence: TGTGCCAGCAGCTTAAAGGACTGGTACACAGATACGCAGTATTTT.

A remark on this clonotype: This could be a read error, since a much larger clone is one nucleotide away. The V gene is TRBV30, the J gene TRBJ2-1; D uncertain. CDR1 and CDR2 (germline): GTSNPN, SVGIG (reference sequence). CDR3 size: 11 residues. The ends were cut back, 0 bases at V and 9 bases at J, with 6 bases in the middle. The CDR3 here is CAWSVRTEQFF. In DNA form, the CDR3 reads TGTGCCTGGAGTGTACGGACTGAGCAGTTCTTC.

This chain connects TRBV7-8 to TRBJ1-5, with 8 bases matching TRBD1. After removal of 5 bases from V and 11 bases from J, the junction contained 11 bases not matched to a gene. The CDR3 contains 14 residues. Germline CDR1 reads SGHVS; CDR2 reads FQNEAQ. The CDR3 nucleotides read TGTGCCAGCAGCCCTGACAGGGGCCCAGCCTCCCAGCATTTT. It translates to CASSPDRGPASQHF.

This clonotype was seen at least ten times. The gene calls are TRBV2 and TRBJ2-1; possibly TRBD2 for D (6 bases). Germline V gives CDR1 SNHLY, CDR2 FYNNEI. The V end lost 8 bases, the J end lost 2 bases, and 16 bases lay between the germline ends. The CDR3 contains 15 residues. This CDR3 is CASREEGTPYNEQFF. In DNA form, the CDR3 reads TGTGCCAGCCGAGAGGAGGGGACCCCCTACAATGAGCAGTTCTTC.

V usage is TRBV7-9 and J usage is TRBJ2-7, with D possibly TRBD2 on 7 matching bases. Germline-derived CDR1 and CDR2 are SEHNR and FQNEAQ (reference sequence). Between the trimmed V and J ends, which lost 9 bases and 1 base, there was a span of 19 bases. This CDR3 comprises 15 residues. This CDR3 reads CASSISRGQSYEQYF. In DNA form, the CDR3 reads TGTGCCAGTAGTATCTCGCGGGGGCAGTCCTACGAGCAGTACTTC.

This clonotype has at least ten counts. The chain links TRBV20-1 to TRBJ2-2, with 9 bases fitting TRBD2. Germline-derived CDR1 and CDR2 are DFQATT and SNEGSKA (reference sequence). The V and J ends lost 0 bases and 5 bases, in that order; junction bases with no gene match: 7. CDR3 length: 16 residues. The CDR3 coding sequence is TGCAGTGCTAGAGAGGGGGCGGGAGGGGAAACCGGGGAGCTGTTTTTT. Its translation: CSAREGAGGETGELFF.

Regarding this clonotype: At one of its ends the junction is not consistent with the germline gene, which may arise from a read error. The gene calls are TRBV12-3 or TRBV12-4 and TRBJ2-7; a possible D gene is TRBD2 (5 bases). This CDR3 has 10 residues. Written as DNA, the CDR3 is TGTGCCAGCGACCCGCTCGAGCGGTCCTTC. The encoded protein is CASDPLERSF.

At least ten counts were recorded for this clonotype. The chain employs TRBV29-1 and TRBJ2-1; 7 bases are a match to TRBD1. Per germline, CDR1 SQVTM and CDR2 ANQGSEA. CDR3 size: 18 residues. After removal of 2 bases from V and 3 bases from J, the junction contained 16 bases not matched to a gene. The CDR3 region has the DNA TGCAGCGTTGAATTACCGGGACAGCTCTCAAGATACTACAATGAGCAGTTCTTC. This codes for CSVELPGQLSRYYNEQFF.

In its sample, this clonotype was seen many times. The chain recombines TRBV6-1 with TRBJ2-1; 9 bases are shared with TRBD2. Looked up from germline, CDR1 is MNHNS and CDR2 is SASEGT. This CDR3 contains 16 residues. Trimming at V came to 8 bases and at J to 0 bases, leaving 8 bases not matched to a gene. CDR3 in amino acids: CASLTRREGSYNEQFF. DNA for the CDR3: TGTGCCAGCCTCACCCGGCGGGAGGGCTCCTACAATGAGCAGTTCTTC.

In its sample, this clonotype was seen many times. The rearrangement joins TRBV30 to TRBJ1-2; D gene unclear. The CDR3 spans 12 residues. Trimming stripped 2 bases from V and 8 bases from J, with 12 bases between. Germline CDR1 is GTSNPN and CDR2 is SVGIG (reference sequence). The CDR3 sequence: CAWSPGGSGYTF. The CDR3 DNA reads TGTGCCTGGAGTCCGGGTGGGTCCGGCTACACCTTC.